This T cell receptor (beta chain) was captured by sequencing in a study of CD8 T cells in ankylosing spondylitis. CDR3 length: 13 residues. In germline, CDR1 is SGHRS, CDR2 YFSETQ. The J segment lost 7 bases and the V segment lost 4 bases, leaving 6 bases of the junction unmatched. Broader study findings: Those disease-linked clones were CD8+; they were also relatively rare in peripheral blood. Disease-linked clones reportedly concentrated significantly in matched ankylosing spondylitis synovial fluid.

Libraries for TCR beta were made by quantitative 5'-RACE with molecular barcodes. From the 5' RACE reads, TCRdb called clonotypes with MiXCR, one entry per CDR3 protein. The sample includes roughly 160,000 distinct CDR3 sequences, 11% seen only once; the top ten take around 29%. Notes on this clonotype: No antigen is known for it.

What was sequenced was blood, either unsorted or a sorted T cell fraction (not recorded which). The origin of this receptor is a male donor with ankylosing spondylitis or in good health (not recorded which). The chain employs TRBV5-1 and TRBJ2-3, with 7 bases identical to TRBD2. CDR3 sequence (DNA): TGCGCCAGCAGCCCGAGCGGGGCTTATACGCAGTATTTT. Its translation: CASSPSGAYTQYF.